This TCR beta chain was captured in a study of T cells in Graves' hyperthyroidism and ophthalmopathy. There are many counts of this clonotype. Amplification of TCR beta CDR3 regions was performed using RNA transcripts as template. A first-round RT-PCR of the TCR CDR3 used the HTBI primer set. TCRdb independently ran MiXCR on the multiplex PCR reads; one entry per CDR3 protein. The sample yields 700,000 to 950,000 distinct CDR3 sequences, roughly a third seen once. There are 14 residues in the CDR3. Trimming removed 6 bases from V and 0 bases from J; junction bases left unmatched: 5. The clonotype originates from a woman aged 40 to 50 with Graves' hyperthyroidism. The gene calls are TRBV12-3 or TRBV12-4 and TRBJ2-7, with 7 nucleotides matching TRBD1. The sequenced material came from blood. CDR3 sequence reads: CASRIQGYSYEQYF. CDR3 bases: TGTGCCAGCAGGATACAGGGGTACTCCTACGAGCAGTACTTC.